This T cell receptor beta chain was retrieved from a study of blood T cell repertoires in COVID-19. Across the study: Collection of acute and convalescent COVID-19 samples took place in the United States, Italy and Spain. PBMCs, B-cell-depleted T cells, or T cells provided the cDNA or gDNA that made up the material.

Methods used by the authors: From reference gene primer amplification, estimates of nucleated cell counts were derived. Data came from immunoSEQ multiplex PCR; TCRdb stores just in-frame clones and leaves some out. For V, J and clone size, that table is used; D and trimming come from the DNA. Here the sample spans fewer than 200,000 clones, nearly 90% being singletons. V was pared by 4 bases and J by 5 bases, with 11 bases between. The CDR3 length is 13 residues. The V gene's germline CDR1 is MGHRA and CDR2 YSYEKL. The chain is built from TRBV4-1 and TRBJ2-5; D gene uncertain. The source is a young man who had recovered from COVID-19. Sequencing input: peripheral blood. The chain's CDR3 is CASSLGYRETQYF. The DNA of the CDR3 is TGCGCCAGCAGCCTGGGCTACCGGGAGACCCAGTACTTC.